This entry describes one T cell receptor beta chain. Per germline, CDR1 LNHDA and CDR2 SQIVND (reference sequence). Trimming removed 4 bases from V and 2 bases from J, with 24 bases in between. The CDR3 is made up of 19 amino acids. The data were obtained in a study of blood T cell repertoires in COVID-19. Looking at the study overall: COVID-19 samples collected from the United States, Italy and Spain covered acute and convalescent phases. In each case, the material was cDNA or gDNA derived from T cells, B-cell-depleted T cells, or PBMCs.

Original analysis: Reference gene primer amplification gave nucleated cell count estimates. Using immunoSEQ multiplex PCR, the repertoire was profiled, and TCRdb retains in-frame clones only, with some absent. The V and J calls and clone size are taken from that table; D and trimming were inferred from the DNA. Seen here are 110,000 to 150,000 clones, approximately 88% observed once, and the top ten hold about 1.7%. The TCR sequence derives from a woman aged 45-59 years with acute or convalescent COVID-19. The gene calls are TRBV19 and TRBJ2-1, with D possibly TRBD2 on 5 matching bases. Sequencing used peripheral blood. The CDR3 spells CASSNLLGLLVGAYNEQFF. The CDR3 region has the DNA TGTGCCAGTAGTAACCTGCTTGGGTTACTAGTTGGAGCCTACAATGAGCAGTTCTTC.